What follows are 7 T cell receptor beta chains derived from one specimen sequenced in a study of blood T cell repertoires in COVID-19. Sequenced by immunoSEQ multiplex PCR; TCRdb stores in-frame clones only, minus some. This sample has about 250,000 clones, with 88% found just once. Sequenced sample: peripheral blood. The receptors were gathered from a man older than 75 with acute or convalescent COVID-19.

This clone was seen more than once but under ten times. The chain's CDR3 is CASSQDPAGGPSDEQFF. CDR3 DNA sequence: TGCGCCAGCAGCCAAGATCCAGCGGGGGGGCCCTCCGATGAGCAGTTCTTC. This chain uses TRBV4-3 with TRBJ2-1; TRBD2 matches 10 bases. Trimming at V came to 0 bases and at J to 8 bases, leaving 10 bases not matched to a gene. Germline lookup yields CDR1 LGHNA and CDR2 YSLEER. The CDR3 spans 17 residues.

The chain is built from TRBV24-1 and TRBJ1-1, with TRBD1 matching over 7 bases. This CDR3 is built from 13 residues. Germline CDR1 is KGHDR and CDR2 is SFDVKD. The trim removed 1 base at V and 7 bases at J, leaving 2 bases unmatched. The CDR3 nucleotides read TGTGCCACCAGTGATTTCCGACAGGGTGAAGCTTTCTTT. It yields the protein CATSDFRQGEAFF.

The chain combines TRBV2 with TRBJ2-5; 10 positions agree with TRBD2. V dropped 8 bases and J dropped 5; count of bases not matched to a gene: 11. CDR1 and CDR2 (germline): SNHLY, FYNNEI. There are 15 residues in the CDR3. CDR3 nucleotides: TGTGCCAGCTTCAAAGCGGGAGGGCCTCGCGAGACCCAGTACTTC. Translating gives CASFKAGGPRETQYF.

The rearrangement uses TRBV5-1 and TRBJ1-1; TRBD1 is a possible D gene (5 bases). The CDR3 sequence is 14 residues long. Deletions cut 3 bases from V and 1 base from J, with 10 bases between. CDR1 is SGHRS and CDR2 is YFSETQ in the germline V gene. The CDR3 nucleotides read TGCGCCAGCAGCTCGGACGACAGGAACACTGAAGCTTTCTTT. It codes for CASSSDDRNTEAFF.

The J gene is TRBJ2-5, the V gene TRBV5-6, with D hard to call. This CDR3 has 13 amino acids. The V end was cut by 3 bases, the J end by 2 bases, with 8 bases between. CDR1 SGHDT and CDR2 YYEEEE come from the germline V gene. The CDR3 coding sequence is TGTGCCAGCAGCTGGAGTGGGCAAGAGACCCAGTACTTC. The encoded protein is CASSWSGQETQYF. Based on the CDR3 plus reference TRBV5-6 and TRBJ2-5, the full variable domain is DAGVTQSPTHLIKTRGQQVTLRCSPKSGHDTVSWYQQALGQGPQFIFQYYEEEERQRGNFPDRFSGHQFPNYSSELNVNALLLGDSALYLCASSWSGQETQYFGPGTRLLVL.

The rearrangement joins TRBV15 to TRBJ2-6; TRBD1 matches 11 bases. V was pared by 3 bases and J by 11 bases, with 3 bases of the junction left unmatched. CDR3 length: 14 residues. Germline lookup yields CDR1 LNHNV and CDR2 YYDKDF (reference sequence). This chain's CDR3 is CATSRDRGLDVLTF. The DNA for the CDR3 is TGTGCCACCAGCAGGGACAGGGGGCTCGACGTCCTGACTTTC.

V is TRBV5-4 and J is TRBJ2-5; 9 bases map to TRBD1. The CDR3 spans 15 residues. Germline CDR1 reads SGHNT; CDR2 reads YYREEE (reference sequence). The V and J ends lost 0 bases and 0 bases, in that order; junction bases with no gene match: 0. The CDR3 reads CASSLDRGHQETQYF. CDR3 DNA: TGTGCCAGCAGCTTGGACAGGGGGCACCAAGAGACCCAGTACTTC.